This T cell receptor beta chain was retrieved from a study of T cell responses to AZD1222 COVID-19 vaccine. Regarding the study as a whole: Donors were mostly white British, more females; clonal diversity possibly underestimated.

Concerning this clone itself: Its specificity is not known.

With 5 bases removed from V and 0 bases from J, the gap between germline ends came to 7 bases. This CDR3 has 13 residues. The germline CDR1 and CDR2 sequences are MDHEN and SYDVKM. Measured with immunoSEQ multiplex PCR; TCRdb has only the in-frame clones, and not every one. The table includes 100,000 to 150,000 clones, around 91% detected once. The J gene is TRBJ1-2, the V gene TRBV28; maybe TRBD1 (6 bases). Material: peripheral blood, obtained on day 0 of AZD1222 vaccination. The source of this sequence is an adult in good health. The CDR3 loop reads CASSGQTNYGYTF. As DNA, the CDR3 is TGTGCCAGCAGTGGACAGACTAACTATGGCTACACCTTC.